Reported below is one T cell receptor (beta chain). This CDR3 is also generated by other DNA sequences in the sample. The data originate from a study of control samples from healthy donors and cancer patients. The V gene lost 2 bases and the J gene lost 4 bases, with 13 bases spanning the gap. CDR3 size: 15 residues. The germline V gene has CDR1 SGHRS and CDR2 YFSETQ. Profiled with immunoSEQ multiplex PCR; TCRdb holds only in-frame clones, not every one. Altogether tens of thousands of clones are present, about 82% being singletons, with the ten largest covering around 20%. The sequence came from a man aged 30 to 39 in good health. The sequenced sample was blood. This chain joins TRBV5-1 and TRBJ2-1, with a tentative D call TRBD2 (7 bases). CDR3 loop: CASSLSGGAYNEQFF. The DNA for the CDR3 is TGCGCCAGCAGCTTAAGTGGGGGGGCGTACAATGAGCAGTTCTTC.